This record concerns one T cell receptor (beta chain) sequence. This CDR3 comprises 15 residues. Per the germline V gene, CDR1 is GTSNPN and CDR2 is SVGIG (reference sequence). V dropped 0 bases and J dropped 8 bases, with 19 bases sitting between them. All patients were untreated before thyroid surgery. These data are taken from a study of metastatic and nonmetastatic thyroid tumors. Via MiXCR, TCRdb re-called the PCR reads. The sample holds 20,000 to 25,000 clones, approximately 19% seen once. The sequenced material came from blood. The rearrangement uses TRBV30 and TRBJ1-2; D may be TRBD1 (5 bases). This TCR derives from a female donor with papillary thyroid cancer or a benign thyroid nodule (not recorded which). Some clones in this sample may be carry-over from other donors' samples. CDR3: CAWSVLRGARGGYTF. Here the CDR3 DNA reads TGTGCCTGGAGTGTTCTGAGGGGCGCTCGGGGGGGCTACACCTTC.